The clone carrying this T cell receptor beta chain was detected a few times. This entry is derived from a study of cytomegalovirus exposure and HLA in healthy donors. PCR involved 60 Vbeta and 13 Jbeta primers. Using immunoSEQ multiplex PCR, the repertoire was profiled, and TCRdb retains in-frame clones only, with some absent. The profile covers roughly 100,000 clones, with approximately 71% appearing a single time and roughly 2.5% taken by the ten largest. What was sequenced was PBMCs. The sequence was obtained from a man aged 35-49 years in good health and CMV-seronegative.

CDR3 residues: CASSLQGGKNTGELFF. CDR3 bases: TGTGCCAGCAGCTTACAAGGAGGGAAGAACACCGGGGAGCTGTTTTTT. This sequence joins TRBV11-1 and TRBJ2-2; TRBD2 might be the D (6 bases). The CDR3 spans 16 residues. V was pared by 2 bases and J by 1 base, with 11 bases between. The germline V gene encodes CDR1 SGHAT and CDR2 FQDESV (reference sequence). Together with reference TRBV11-1 and TRBJ2-2, the CDR3 gives the full variable domain: EAEVAQSPRYKITEKSQAVAFWCDPISGHATLYWYRQILGQGPELLVQFQDESVVDDSQLPKDRFSAERLKGVDSTLKIQPAELGDSAMYLCASSLQGGKNTGELFFGEGSRLTVL.